This T cell receptor beta chain appears in the sequencing data of a study of blood T cell repertoires in COVID-19. Overall study: COVID-19 samples collected from the United States, Italy and Spain covered acute and convalescent phases. Sources were T cells, B-cell-depleted T cells, or PBMCs; the material itself was cDNA or gDNA.

Germline V CDR1 and CDR2: SGHTS, YDEGEE. The CDR3 loop spans 12 amino acids. V was shortened by 2 bases and J by 4 bases, with 7 bases between the two germline ends. This clone has just one count. As processed by the authors: Using reference gene primer amplification, nucleated cell counts were estimated. Produced via immunoSEQ multiplex PCR; TCRdb's table is partial and in-frame only. The DNA was the basis for D and trimming; V, J and clone size are from that table. The table records roughly 86,000 clones, around nine tenths of them present only once. The receptor was isolated from a middle-aged man with acute or convalescent COVID-19. The chain is built from TRBV5-8 and TRBJ2-7; possibly TRBD1 for D (5 bases). The sequenced sample was peripheral blood. CDR3 coding DNA: TGTGCCAGCAGCTTTTCAGGGTACGAGCAGTACTTC. Its translation is CASSFSGYEQYF. Together with reference TRBV5-8 and TRBJ2-7, the CDR3 gives the full variable domain: EAGVTQSPTHLIKTRGQQATLRCSPISGHTSVYWYQQALGLGLQFLLWYDEGEERNRGNFPPRFSGRQFPNYSSELNVNALELEDSALYLCASSFSGYEQYFGPGTRLTVT.